This entry lists 5 T cell receptor beta chains sequenced from one sample in a study of identical twins. TCRdb re-called the 5' RACE reads through MiXCR, storing one row per CDR3 protein. The data contain hundreds of thousands of distinct CDR3 sequences, 8.6% of them singletons. The sample was also linked to a second study, of yellow fever vaccine responses in identical twins.

The sample consisted of PBMCs. These receptors were obtained from a woman in her late teens or twenties in good health.

This clonotype was detected only a few times. The chain joins TRBV4-2 to TRBJ1-5; no clear D gene. With 4 bases removed from V and 0 bases from J, the gap between germline ends came to 10 bases. Germline CDR1 is LGHNA and CDR2 is YNFKEQ. CDR3 length: 15 amino acids. In nucleotides, the CDR3 is TGTGCCAGCAGCCTCCGACATGTTAGCAATCAGCCCCAGCATTTT. It codes for CASSLRHVSNQPQHF.

With respect to this clonotype: A much larger clonotype is one base distant, so this may be a read error. The chain is built from TRBV20-1 and TRBJ2-3; a possible D gene is TRBD2 (6 bases). The CDR3 length is 14 residues. Germline V gene sequence: CDR1 DFQATT, CDR2 SNEGSKA (reference sequence). Trimming left V 3 bases short and J 5 bases short, with 15 bases between. The CDR3 nucleotides are TGCAGTGCTAGCCGCCGGGACGGGGGAGATACGCAGTATTTT. This translates into CSASRRDGGDTQYF.

The chain links TRBV11-1 to TRBJ1-1, with D unclear. V was shortened by 5 bases and J by 1 base, with 8 bases between the two germline ends. This CDR3 region has 13 residues. From germline, CDR1 is SGHAT and CDR2 FQDESV (reference sequence). Written as DNA, the CDR3 is TGTGCCAGCAGCGCCCAGACGAACACTGAAGCTTTCTTT. Residues: CASSAQTNTEAFF.

This clonotype has just a few counts. This chain links TRBV7-2 with TRBJ2-3; TRBD1 matches at 10 bases. The CDR3 consists of 17 residues. After removal of 5 bases from V and 3 bases from J, the junction contained 11 bases not matched to a gene. Germline V gives CDR1 SGHTA, CDR2 FQGNSA. CDR3 sequence reads: CASSQGGPGQGTDTQYF. CDR3 coding DNA: TGTGCCAGCAGCCAAGGGGGTCCGGGACAGGGGACAGATACGCAGTATTTT.

The chain has TRBV20-1 and TRBJ2-1; 10 bases line up with TRBD1. The V segment lost 6 bases and the J segment 3 bases; nucleotides outside the gene matches: 8. Germline V gene sequence: CDR1 DFQATT, CDR2 SNEGSKA (reference sequence). The CDR3 runs to 15 residues. This CDR3 reads CSAIPTGGNYNEQFF. CDR3 bases: TGCAGTGCCATTCCGACAGGGGGCAACTACAATGAGCAGTTCTTC.